These T cell receptor beta chains were read from a single sample in a study of beta chain features in type 1 diabetes. Profiled with immunoSEQ multiplex PCR; TCRdb holds only in-frame clones, not every one. The sample yields around 180,000 clones, about 12% seen once. The sequenced material came from central memory CD4+ T cells from blood. These receptors were obtained from a young woman in good health. CDR3s include the opening cysteine and the closing phenylalanine or tryptophan. D genes are given only for firm matches. Some rows mark clone size as missing; the rest say once, few, many or name a class of expanded clone.

>TRBV7-7|few|TRBD1|TRBJ2-1
CASSSAGTASSYNEQFF
TGTGCCAGCAGCTCAGCCGGGACAGCCAGCTCCTACAATGAGCAGTTCTTC
>TRBV25-1|-|-|TRBJ1-2
CASSVTGYGYTF
TGTGCCAGCAGTGTTACAGGGTATGGCTACACCTTC
>TRBV5-1|-|TRBD2|TRBJ2-5
CASLGGRIIQETQYF
TGCGCCAGCCTCGGCGGGAGGATAATCCAAGAGACCCAGTACTTC
>TRBV9|-|TRBD2|TRBJ2-4
CASSVVVAGGPNIQYF
TGTGCCAGCAGCGTAGTTGTAGCGGGAGGGCCGAACATTCAGTACTTC
>TRBV27|few|-|TRBJ2-1
CASRSGQSYDEQFF
TGTGCCAGCCGCTCGGGACAATCTTACGATGAGCAGTTCTTC
>TRBV6-5|-|TRBD2|TRBJ2-7
CASSPRTSSSYEQYF
TGTGCCAGCAGCCCCCGGACTAGCAGCTCCTACGAGCAGTACTTC
>TRBV14|-|TRBD1|TRBJ1-1
CASSPLTGVNTEAFF
TGTGCCAGCAGCCCGCTCACAGGGGTTAACACTGAAGCTTTCTTT
>TRBV7-3|-|-|TRBJ2-4
CASSLSGAGPKNIQYF
TGTGCCAGCAGCTTAAGCGGGGCAGGGCCCAAAAACATTCAGTACTTC
>TRBV27|few|TRBD1|TRBJ1-2
CASSSFQGQRSDGYTF
TGTGCCAGCAGCTCATTCCAGGGACAGAGAAGTGATGGCTACACCTTC
>TRBV11-2|-|TRBD2|TRBJ2-7
CASSLGPGTSGGEQYF
TGTGCCAGCAGCCTGGGCCCCGGGACTAGCGGGGGCGAGCAGTACTTC
>TRBV28|few|TRBD1|TRBJ1-5
CASRSTGGLNQPQHF
TGTGCCAGCAGATCTACAGGGGGCCTCAATCAGCCCCAGCATTTT
>TRBV9|once|TRBD2|TRBJ2-7
CASSVDLAGVSNEQYF
TGTGCCAGCAGCGTAGATCTAGCGGGAGTTTCTAACGAGCAGTACTTC
>TRBV7-9|few|-|TRBJ1-4
CASSQGGSNEKLFF
TGTGCCAGCAGCCAAGGAGGGTCTAATGAAAAACTGTTTTTT
>TRBV2|few|-|TRBJ1-1
CASSEQGFLNTEAFF
TGTGCCAGCAGTGAACAGGGGTTTCTGAACACTGAAGCTTTCTTT
>TRBV28|-|TRBD1|TRBJ1-2
CASRKQGVNTF
TGTGCCAGCAGAAAACAGGGGGTGAACACCTTC
>TRBV5-6|-|-|TRBJ2-7
CASSLMAGRYEQYF
TGTGCCAGCAGCTTGATGGCGGGAAGGTACGAGCAGTACTTC
>TRBV28|few|TRBD2|TRBJ2-1
CASSPLAGGVGNEQFF
TGTGCCAGCAGCCCTCTAGCGGGAGGAGTAGGCAATGAGCAGTTCTTC
>TRBV15|few|-|TRBJ2-1
CATSRDFPGSLRFF
TGTGCCACCAGCAGAGATTTTCCCGGGAGTCTCCGGTTCTTC
>TRBV7-6|-|-|TRBJ2-7
CASSLDEGVSYEQYF
TGTGCCAGCAGCTTAGACGAAGGAGTCTCCTACGAGCAGTACTTC
>TRBV28|few|TRBD1|TRBJ1-1
CASSTDRGRAEAFF
TGTGCCAGCAGTACTGACAGGGGACGAGCAGAAGCTTTCTTT
>TRBV9|few|-|TRBJ2-1
CASSVRGIGDEQFF
TGTGCCAGCAGCGTACGCGGGATCGGCGATGAGCAGTTCTTC
>TRBV4-2|few|TRBD2|TRBJ2-1
CASSQEGTSGYNEQFF
TGTGCCAGCAGCCAAGAAGGGACTAGCGGTTACAATGAGCAGTTCTTC
>TRBV19|few|-|TRBJ2-3
CASSIDLPRRSTDTQYF
TGTGCCAGTAGTATAGATCTCCCGCGGAGAAGCACAGATACGCAGTATTTT
>TRBV30|-|-|TRBJ2-7
CAWSVMAAKSYEQYF
TGTGCCTGGAGTGTAATGGCAGCGAAGTCCTACGAGCAGTACTTC
>TRBV27|few|TRBD2|TRBJ2-7
CASSPRTSGRGEQYF
TGTGCCAGCAGTCCCCGGACTAGCGGGAGGGGTGAGCAGTACTTC
>TRBV4-1|-|-|TRBJ1-2
CASSPGGAGYGYTF
TGCGCCAGCAGCCCCGGGGGGGCTGGCTATGGCTACACCTTC
>TRBV5-1|-|TRBD2|TRBJ2-7
CASSLGLAGAGTEQYF
TGCGCCAGCAGCTTGGGACTAGCGGGGGCAGGAACCGAGCAGTACTTC
>TRBV2|few|-|TRBJ1-1
CASTVARGTEAFF
TGTGCCAGCACGGTAGCAAGGGGGACTGAAGCTTTCTTT
>TRBV6-1|-|TRBD1|TRBJ1-5
CASSEGQGQQPQHF
TGTGCCAGCAGTGAAGGACAGGGCCAACAGCCCCAGCATTTT
>TRBV29-1|few|-|TRBJ2-3
CSVVLGSGQGTDTQYF
TGCAGCGTTGTATTGGGTTCGGGACAAGGCACAGATACGCAGTATTTT
>TRBV7-8|-|-|TRBJ2-7
CASSGQYEQYF
TGTGCCAGCAGCGGACAGTACGAGCAGTACTTC